The 26 T cell receptor beta chains below were found in one sample sequenced in a study of blood T cells in healthy people across ages (dated by TCRdb to between 2015 and 2016). The method was 5' RACE. The listed sequencing device is Illumina HiSeq 2500. A second PCR of roughly 6 to 12 cycles was run with a J-beta primer mix and a sample-barcoded 5' primer. The public reads were run again by TCRdb, first through fastp at Q25 and then through MiXCR, and only productive beta chains were kept. Identical CDR3 proteins give one entry, which carries the most common genes and DNA. The sample data list 1.5 million to 1.8 million distinct CDR3 sequences, and around 40% of these were observed just once. The ten largest clones take up approximately 4.1% of the sample. Sequencing was done on a sample of blood. These receptors came from a young woman in good health.

This clonotype was seen more than once but under ten times. The chain employs TRBV20-1 and TRBJ1-2; D possibly corresponds to TRBD1 (6 bases). From germline, CDR1 is DFQATT and CDR2 SNEGSKA (reference sequence). This CDR3 has 14 residues. The V end was cut by 6 bases, the J end by 5 bases, with 19 bases between. CDR3 sequence reads: CSAPKGGERYGYTF. In nucleotides, the CDR3 is TGCAGTGCCCCGAAAGGGGGGGAGCGGTATGGCTACACCTTC.

V and J are TRBV20-1 and TRBJ1-1; the D is unclear. The length of the CDR3 is 14 residues. The germline gives CDR1 DFQATT, CDR2 SNEGSKA (reference sequence). Trimming took 0 bases from V and 8 from J, leaving 16 bases between them. The CDR3: CSAREGGDSGEAFF. The CDR3, as DNA: TGCAGTGCTAGAGAAGGAGGAGATAGCGGCGAAGCTTTCTTT.

Note on this clonotype: A much larger clone differs by one base, so this may be a read error. The genes are TRBV12-3 or TRBV12-4 and TRBJ2-7; D gene ambiguous. There are 12 residues in the CDR3. V lost 3 bases and J lost 6, with 9 bases in between. The CDR3: CASSLMVGEQYF. In DNA form, the CDR3 reads TGTGCCAGCAGTTTGATGGTCGGCGAGCAGTACTTC.

This clonotype was detected a few times. V and J are TRBV13 and TRBJ1-2, with D possibly TRBD1 on 5 matching bases. V was trimmed by 5 bases and J by 7 bases, leaving 14 bases between them. Looked up from germline, CDR1 is PRHDT and CDR2 is FYEKMQ (reference sequence). The length of the CDR3 is 13 residues. This CDR3 is CASSLTTVSGYTF. CDR3 nucleotides: TGTGCCAGCAGCCTCACGACAGTTAGTGGCTACACCTTC.

This chain connects TRBV5-6 to TRBJ2-5; TRBD2 matches 16 bases. After removal of 0 bases from V and 11 bases from J, the junction contained 19 bases not matched to a gene. CDR3 size: 20 residues. Per the germline V gene, CDR1 is SGHDT and CDR2 is YYEEEE. CDR3 coding DNA: TGTGCCAGCAGCTTGGAGGTGGGACTAGCGGGAGGGGGGTCGGACAATGAGCAGTACTTC. Translated, it gives CASSLEVGLAGGGSDNEQYF.

This clonotype turned up a few times. The rearrangement links TRBV20-1 to TRBJ1-1, with 8 positions matching TRBD1. The germline CDR1 and CDR2 sequences are DFQATT and SNEGSKA (reference sequence). The length of the CDR3 is 15 residues. J gave up 3 bases and V 5 bases, and 11 bases lay outside the gene matches. The CDR3 sequence: CSAQDWTGRHTEAFF. CDR3 nucleotide sequence: TGCAGTGCTCAAGACTGGACAGGGAGACACACTGAAGCTTTCTTT.

This clonotype was found many times. V is TRBV6-5 and J is TRBJ2-3; 8 bases are shared with TRBD1. This CDR3 region has 16 residues. Per germline, CDR1 MNHEY and CDR2 SVGAGI. V gave up 0 bases and J gave up 5 bases; unmatched junction bases: 7. The CDR3 region is CASSYSRTGRRDTQYF. CDR3 DNA: TGTGCCAGCAGTTACTCGCGGACAGGGAGAAGAGATACGCAGTATTTT.

The chain combines TRBV7-8 with TRBJ1-4; maybe TRBD1 (6 bases). Germline CDR1 is SGHVS and CDR2 is FQNEAQ. This CDR3 has 16 residues. V dropped 1 base and J dropped 7 bases, with 16 bases sitting between them. This CDR3 is CASSLGTGSSGEKLFF. As DNA, the CDR3 is TGTGCCAGCAGCTTAGGTACAGGGTCCTCGGGTGAAAAACTGTTTTTT.

This clonotype came up a few times. The chain employs TRBV7-2 and TRBJ2-7; D may be TRBD2 (6 bases). The germline CDR1 and CDR2 sequences are SGHTA and FQGNSA. The CDR3 spans 14 residues. Trimming took off 5 bases at V and 3 bases at J, with 14 bases between the two ends. The CDR3 DNA is TGTGCCAGCAGCGCGAGGTTTAGCGGCTACGAGCAGTACTTC. Translated, it gives CASSARFSGYEQYF.

The V gene is TRBV5-1, the J gene TRBJ1-2; D is unresolved. V lost 4 bases and J 8 bases, leaving 18 bases between the germline ends. The CDR3 has 14 residues. Germline V gives CDR1 SGHRS, CDR2 YFSETQ. The CDR3 region is CASSPTYSDGGYTF. CDR3 in DNA: TGCGCCAGCAGCCCAACTTACAGCGACGGGGGCTACACCTTC.

The chain joins TRBV18 to TRBJ2-7; 14 bases map to TRBD2. J was trimmed by 7 bases and V by 0 bases; bases with no gene match: 11. Germline lookup yields CDR1 KGHSH and CDR2 LQKENI. This CDR3 comprises 18 residues. The CDR3: CASSPPGLAGGLDNEQYF. In nucleotides, the CDR3 is TGTGCCAGCTCACCACCTGGACTAGCGGGGGGTCTCGACAATGAGCAGTACTTC.

The chain is built from TRBV12-5 and TRBJ1-2, with D perhaps TRBD1 (6 bases). Trimming stripped 2 bases from V and 4 bases from J, with 17 bases between. Germline V gives CDR1 LGHNT, CDR2 FRNRAP. The CDR3 is made up of 16 amino acids. The CDR3 nucleotides are TGTGCTAGTGGTTTGTCCGCGGGAGGGGGAGGCTATGGCTACACCTTC. Its translation: CASGLSAGGGGYGYTF.

The chain employs TRBV28 and TRBJ2-5; TRBD1 aligns across 8 bases. The CDR3 has 15 amino acids. Germline V gives CDR1 MDHEN, CDR2 SYDVKM. The V and J ends lost 6 bases and 3 bases, in that order; junction bases with no gene match: 9. CDR3 coding DNA: TGTGCCAGCAGAGACGTGGACAGGGCTGAAGAGACCCAGTACTTC. This sequence encodes CASRDVDRAEETQYF.

The chain employs TRBV15 and TRBJ2-5, with 13 bases lining up with TRBD2. There are 15 residues in the CDR3. Germline-derived CDR1 and CDR2 are LNHNV and YYDKDF (reference sequence). V was clipped by 4 bases and J by 7 bases; unmatched bases: 6. The CDR3 region is CATSKLAGGLGTQYF. As DNA, the CDR3 is TGTGCCACCAGCAAACTAGCGGGGGGGCTGGGGACCCAGTACTTC.

This clonotype was recorded a few times. DNA of the CDR3: TGTGCCAGCAGCTTATTAGGGAGCTCCTATAATTCACCCCTCCACTTT. Protein sequence: CASSLLGSSYNSPLHF. The V call is TRBV7-9, the J call TRBJ1-6; D uncertain. Germline CDR1 and CDR2: SEHNR and FQNEAQ (reference sequence). V shed 2 bases and J shed 0 bases, with 8 bases lying between them. This CDR3 comprises 16 residues.

The chain uses TRBV27 and TRBJ2-3; D is undetermined. Trimming shortened V by 1 base and J by 0 bases, and 8 bases separated the two germline ends. The length of the CDR3 is 15 residues. Germline V gene data show CDR1 as MNHEY and CDR2 as SMNVEV (reference sequence). CDR3 region: CASSLYSPSTDTQYF. For the CDR3, the DNA is TGTGCCAGCAGTTTATACAGCCCTAGCACAGATACGCAGTATTTT.

Only one count was recorded for this clonotype. The chain carries TRBV20-1 and TRBJ1-6; D is uncertain. The CDR3 is 13 residues long. Per germline, CDR1 DFQATT and CDR2 SNEGSKA (reference sequence). Trimming cost V 6 bases and J 4 bases, with 10 bases left between them. CDR3: CSAAREYNSPLHF. CDR3 bases: TGCAGTGCCGCGAGGGAGTATAATTCACCCCTCCACTTT.

Here the CDR3 reads CASSDTRYSYEQYF. The CDR3 DNA sequence: TGTGCCAGCAGCGATACAAGATACTCCTACGAGCAGTACTTC. The chain joins TRBV12-3 or TRBV12-4 to TRBJ2-7; D is unclear. The V end was cut by 6 bases, the J end by 0 bases, with 12 bases between. The CDR3 sequence is 14 residues long.

This clonotype was picked up a small number of times. V usage is TRBV29-1 and J usage is TRBJ1-2; 8 nucleotides line up with TRBD1. CDR1 is SQVTM and CDR2 is ANQGSEA in the germline V gene. With V trimmed by 7 bases and J by 1 base, 5 bases remained unmatched. The CDR3 sequence is 13 residues long. The CDR3 nucleotides read TGCAGCGGACTGACAGGGGTTAACTATGGCTACACCTTC. Its translation is CSGLTGVNYGYTF.

J is TRBJ2-1 and V is TRBV7-3; 7 bases are a match to TRBD2. Looked up from germline, CDR1 is SGHTA and CDR2 is FQGTGA. Losses at the gene ends were 2 bases for V and 6 bases for J; bases not matched to a gene: 7. The length of the CDR3 is 15 residues. The CDR3 bases are TGTGCCAGCAGCTTAGAGGCGGGAGCTCTCAATGAGCAGTTCTTC. Protein sequence: CASSLEAGALNEQFF.

The chain is built from TRBV7-9 and TRBJ2-1, with D unresolved. Trimming removed 7 bases at V and 4 bases at J, with 8 bases between. This CDR3 is built from 12 residues. The germline V gene has CDR1 SEHNR and CDR2 FQNEAQ (reference sequence). CDR3 nucleotides: TGTGCCAGCACCTTTGATTACAATGAGCAGTTCTTC. Translating gives CASTFDYNEQFF.

This rearrangement joins TRBV20-1 to TRBJ1-2; perhaps TRBD1 as D (6 bases). Germline V CDR1 and CDR2: DFQATT, SNEGSKA (reference sequence). V dropped 4 bases and J dropped 6 bases, with 12 bases sitting between them. The CDR3 covers 12 residues. CDR3 nucleotide sequence: TGCAGTGCTAAGACAGGAGGGGATGGCTACACCTTC. Protein product: CSAKTGGDGYTF.

V gene TRBV11-1 combines with J gene TRBJ2-7; 7 bases are shared with TRBD1. The germline V gene has CDR1 SGHAT and CDR2 FQDESV (reference sequence). The CDR3 has 15 residues. V shed 6 bases and J 7 bases; nucleotides not matched to a gene: 15. This CDR3 reads CASRTGTATYNEQYF. The CDR3 DNA is TGTGCCAGCAGAACCGGGACAGCTACCTACAATGAGCAGTACTTC.

This clonotype has only a few counts. V is TRBV7-9 and J is TRBJ2-1, with D possibly TRBD2 on 6 matching bases. The CDR3 sequence is 12 residues long. The V end was cut by 3 bases, the J end by 14 bases, with 14 bases between. Looked up from germline, CDR1 is SEHNR and CDR2 is FQNEAQ (reference sequence). CDR3 sequence: CASSFLPGEEFF. In DNA form, the CDR3 reads TGTGCCAGCAGCTTCCTGCCCGGGGAGGAGTTCTTC.

This chain connects TRBV29-1 to TRBJ2-1; unclear D gene. The germline V gene encodes CDR1 SQVTM and CDR2 ANQGSEA. Trimming stripped 3 bases from V and 11 bases from J, with 14 bases between. This CDR3 contains 12 residues. CDR3 sequence reads: CSVDRSTIQQFF. CDR3 sequence (DNA): TGCAGCGTTGATCGGAGTACAATACAGCAGTTCTTC.

V is TRBV18 and J is TRBJ2-1; 7 bases line up with TRBD2. The CDR3 is 15 residues long. V shed 3 bases, J shed 7 bases, and the junction held 9 bases outside the gene matches. Germline assignment: CDR1 KGHSH and CDR2 LQKENI. CDR3 protein: CASSPGQRDSNEQFF. For the CDR3, the DNA is TGTGCCAGCTCACCTGGCCAGCGGGATTCGAATGAGCAGTTCTTC.